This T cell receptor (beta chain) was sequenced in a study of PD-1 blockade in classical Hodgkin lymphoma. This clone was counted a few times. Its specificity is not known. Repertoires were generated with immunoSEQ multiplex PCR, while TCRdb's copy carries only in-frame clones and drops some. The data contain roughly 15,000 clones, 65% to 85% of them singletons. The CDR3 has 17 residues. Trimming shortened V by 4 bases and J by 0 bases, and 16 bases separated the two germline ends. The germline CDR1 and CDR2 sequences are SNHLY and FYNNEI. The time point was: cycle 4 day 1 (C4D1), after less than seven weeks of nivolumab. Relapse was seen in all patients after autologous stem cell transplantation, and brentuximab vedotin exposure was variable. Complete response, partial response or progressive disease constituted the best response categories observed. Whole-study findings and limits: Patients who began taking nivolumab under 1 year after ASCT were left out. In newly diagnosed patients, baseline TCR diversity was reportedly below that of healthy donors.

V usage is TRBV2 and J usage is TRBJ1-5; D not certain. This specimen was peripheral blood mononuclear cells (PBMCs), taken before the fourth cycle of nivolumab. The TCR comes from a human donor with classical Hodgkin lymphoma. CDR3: CASSGVGFPFSNQPQHF. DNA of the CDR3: TGTGCCAGCAGTGGGGTGGGGTTTCCTTTTAGCAATCAGCCCCAGCATTTT.